These 5 T cell receptor beta chains share one sample of origin, sequenced in a study of T-cell reconstitution after alpha-beta-depleted transplantation in children. Unique molecular identifiers were incorporated into the prepared TCRbeta library. TCRdb recomputed calls from the PCR reads with MiXCR, one row per CDR3 protein. The data show 200,000 to 250,000 distinct CDR3 sequences, roughly a quarter seen once. This specimen was PBMCs, mostly from graft donor cells, taken 360 days after TCRalphabeta/CD19-depleted stem cell transplant. The source of these receptors is a female patient aged 2-10 years who had a stem cell transplant for congenital amegakaryocytic thrombocytopenia, so the T cells may come from the graft donor.

This clonotype was seen ten or more times. The chain combines TRBV20-1 with TRBJ2-3; D gene unclear. Per the germline V gene, CDR1 is DFQATT and CDR2 is SNEGSKA (reference sequence). The CDR3 has 11 amino acids. In DNA, the CDR3 is TGCAGCCTAAAGAGCACAGATACGCAGTATTTT. It encodes CSLKSTDTQYF.

This clonotype has just a few counts. The chain uses TRBV28 and TRBJ1-1; the D gene is possibly TRBD1 (6 bases). Trimming left V 6 bases short and J 2 bases short, with 13 bases between. This CDR3 has 14 amino acids. The germline V gene has CDR1 MDHEN and CDR2 SYDVKM. The CDR3 nucleotides read TGTGCCAGCAGAATACAGGGACCTAACACTGAAGCTTTCTTT. It yields the protein CASRIQGPNTEAFF.

This clonotype was recorded a few times. This chain uses TRBV12-3 or TRBV12-4 with TRBJ1-2, with D possibly matching TRBD1 (6 bases). CDR3 length equals 14 residues. Deletions cut 2 bases from V and 4 bases from J, with 11 bases between. CDR3 protein: CASSLRGNIYGYTF. The CDR3 DNA is TGTGCCAGCAGTTTAAGGGGGAATATCTATGGCTACACCTTC.

The rearrangement links TRBV6-6 to TRBJ1-4; no clear D. The V gene lost 7 bases and the J gene lost 8 bases, with 11 bases spanning the gap. The CDR3 runs to 12 residues. Germline CDR1 and CDR2: MNHNY and SVGAGI (reference sequence). The CDR3 spells CASNNSREKLFF. The CDR3 DNA follows: TGTGCCAGCAACAACTCAAGAGAAAAACTGTTTTTT.

In its sample, this clonotype was seen a few times. This rearrangement joins TRBV7-9 to TRBJ2-3, with D uncertain. Germline V CDR1 and CDR2: SEHNR, FQNEAQ (reference sequence). The CDR3 is 15 residues long. V was pared by 1 base and J by 2 bases, with 10 bases between. The CDR3 DNA sequence: TGTGCCAGCAGCTTAGATGCGGAATTCACAGATACGCAGTATTTT. As protein: CASSLDAEFTDTQYF.